A selection of T cell receptor beta chains follows, all from one sample in a study of beta chain features in type 1 diabetes. This table comes from immunoSEQ multiplex PCR, and its TCRdb copy is limited to in-frame clones, with some not included. The sample lists about 650,000 clones, approximately 13% occurring once. Sequenced: naive CD4+ T cells from blood. The receptors derive from a man aged 25-40 years with type 1 diabetes. CDR3s include the opening cysteine and the closing phenylalanine or tryptophan. Each record gives: D gene, J gene, clone size, V gene, CDR3 DNA, CDR3 protein. A D gene is named only where the DNA matches it firmly. Rows give clone size only sometimes, using once, few, many, or a class for an expanded clone.

>.|TRBJ2-3|.|TRBV18
TGTGCCAGCTCACCACCGGCTAACCAAGGAAATACGCAGTATTTT
CASSPPANQGNTQYF
>TRBD2|TRBJ2-5|.|TRBV29-1
TGCAGCGTTGAACAACTAGCGGGGCAAGAGACCCAGTACTTC
CSVEQLAGQETQYF
>.|TRBJ1-2|few|TRBV13
TGTGCCAGCAGCTTATACGAAGCGCCCGGTGGCTACACCTTC
CASSLYEAPGGYTF
>TRBD1|TRBJ2-2|.|TRBV7-9
TGTGCCAGCATCAACCACAGGGGTCTGAACACCGGGGAGCTGTTTTTT
CASINHRGLNTGELFF
>TRBD1|TRBJ2-5|few|TRBV6-1
TGTGCCGGGAGGGCCGGGACAGGGAGTGAGACCCAGTACTTC
CAGRAGTGSETQYF
>TRBD2|TRBJ2-1|.|TRBV6-6
TGTGCCAGCAGCAGACTAGCGGGGGACTCCTACAATGAGCAGTTCTTC
CASSRLAGDSYNEQFF
>TRBD1|TRBJ2-1|.|TRBV14
TGTGCCAGCAGCGGGCCGGGACAGTGGTACAATGAGCAGTTCTTC
CASSGPGQWYNEQFF
>TRBD1|TRBJ2-1|.|TRBV11-3
TGTGCCAGCAGCCGGGACAGGGTCAATGAGCAGTTCTTC
CASSRDRVNEQFF
>.|TRBJ2-1|few|TRBV30
TGTGCCTGGAGGTTCGCGAACAATGAGCAGTTCTTC
CAWRFANNEQFF
>TRBD2|TRBJ2-7|few|TRBV28
TGTGCCAGCAGTTTCGGGGGGGGTGCTCGCGTCCCCTACGAGCAGTACTTC
CASSFGGGARVPYEQYF
>TRBD1|TRBJ1-4|.|TRBV4-1
TGCGCCAGCAGCAACCGGGACAGTGAGAATGAAAAACTGTTTTTT
CASSNRDSENEKLFF
>TRBD2|TRBJ2-3|few|TRBV6-5
TGTGCCAGCCAACTAGCGGGGGTTACAGATACGCAGTATTTT
CASQLAGVTDTQYF
>.|TRBJ2-7|.|TRBV6-6
TGTGCCAGCAGTCGGGGGGAGGGGGCATTAAACGAGCAGTACTTC
CASSRGEGALNEQYF
>.|TRBJ2-1|few|TRBV4-3
TGCGCCAGCAGCCATGTTTACGGGGTACAGTTCTTC
CASSHVYGVQFF
>TRBD1|TRBJ2-2|few|TRBV2
TGTGCCAGCAGGCTGACAGGGTCGAACACCGGGGAGCTGTTTTTT
CASRLTGSNTGELFF
>.|TRBJ2-5|few|TRBV6-5
TGTGCCAGCAGTCAAACGGGACGCCCACCTGAGACCCAGTACTTC
CASSQTGRPPETQYF
>.|TRBJ1-5|.|TRBV5-6
TGTGCCAGCAGCGCCGAAGATCAGCCCCAGCATTTT
CASSAEDQPQHF
>TRBD1|TRBJ1-4|.|TRBV27
TGTGCCAGCGGATCAGGGGGCACTAATGAAAAACTGTTTTTT
CASGSGGTNEKLFF
>TRBD1|TRBJ2-6|.|TRBV4-2
TGTGCCAGCAGCCATCCGGGACAGGGGCACTCTGGGGCCAACGTCCTGACTTTC
CASSHPGQGHSGANVLTF
>.|TRBJ1-6|.|TRBV7-9
TGTGCCAGCAGCCCCGCCGGGGACACCTATAATTCACCCCTCCACTTT
CASSPAGDTYNSPLHF
>.|TRBJ1-4|.|TRBV19
TGTGCCAGTAGTACCGTTGAAACTAATGAAAAACTGTTTTTT
CASSTVETNEKLFF
>.|TRBJ1-1|.|TRBV5-4
TGTGCCAGCAGCATAGGGGCGGAGGCTGAAGCTTTCTTT
CASSIGAEAEAFF
>.|TRBJ1-5|.|TRBV2
TGTGCCAGCAGTAGGTTGGGAGGCAATCAGCCCCAGCATTTT
CASSRLGGNQPQHF
>.|TRBJ2-1|many|TRBV10-3
TGTGCCATCAGTGAGTCGGAGGGATCATACGGTGAGCAGTTCTTC
CAISESEGSYGEQFF
>TRBD1|TRBJ1-2|.|TRBV29-1
TGCAGGGGCGACAGGGGAATTGAGGGCTACACCTTC
CRGDRGIEGYTF
>TRBD1|TRBJ2-7|.|TRBV10-3
TGTGCCATCAGTGAGTCCCCGGGACAGGGGGGAAACGAGCAGTACTTC
CAISESPGQGGNEQYF
>.|TRBJ1-3|.|TRBV9
TGTGCCAGCAGCCCCCAAGGGCCCGGAACGAGCTCTGGAAACACCATATATTTT
CASSPQGPGTSSGNTIYF
>.|TRBJ2-7|.|TRBV7-2
TGTGCCAGCAGCTTAGCGCGGGGCGACGAGCAGTACTTC
CASSLARGDEQYF
>TRBD1|TRBJ2-3|.|TRBV9
TGTGCCAGCAGCGTTCCGGGACAGGGGGTTCGCACAGATACGCAGTATTTT
CASSVPGQGVRTDTQYF
>.|TRBJ2-2|few|TRBV29-1
TGCAGCGTTGCAGGGGCCGGGGAGCTGTTTTTT
CSVAGAGELFF
>.|TRBJ1-6|.|TRBV7-2
TGTGCCAGCAGCTTAGAAGGGGGGTATAATTCACCCCTCCACTTT
CASSLEGGYNSPLHF
>.|TRBJ2-5|few|TRBV29-1
TGCAGCGTTGAACCCCGGGATTACCAAGAGACCCAGTACTTC
CSVEPRDYQETQYF